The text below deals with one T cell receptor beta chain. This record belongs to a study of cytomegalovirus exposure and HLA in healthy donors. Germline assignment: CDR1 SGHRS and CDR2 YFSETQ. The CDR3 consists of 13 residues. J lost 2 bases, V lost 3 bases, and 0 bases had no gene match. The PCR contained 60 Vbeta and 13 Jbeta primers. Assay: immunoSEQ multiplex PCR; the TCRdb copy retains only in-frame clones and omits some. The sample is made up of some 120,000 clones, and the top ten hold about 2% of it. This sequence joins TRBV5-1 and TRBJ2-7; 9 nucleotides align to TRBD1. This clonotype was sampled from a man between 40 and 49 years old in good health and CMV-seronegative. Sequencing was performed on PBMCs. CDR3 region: CASSWTGAYEQYF. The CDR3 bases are TGCGCCAGCAGCTGGACAGGGGCCTACGAGCAGTACTTC.